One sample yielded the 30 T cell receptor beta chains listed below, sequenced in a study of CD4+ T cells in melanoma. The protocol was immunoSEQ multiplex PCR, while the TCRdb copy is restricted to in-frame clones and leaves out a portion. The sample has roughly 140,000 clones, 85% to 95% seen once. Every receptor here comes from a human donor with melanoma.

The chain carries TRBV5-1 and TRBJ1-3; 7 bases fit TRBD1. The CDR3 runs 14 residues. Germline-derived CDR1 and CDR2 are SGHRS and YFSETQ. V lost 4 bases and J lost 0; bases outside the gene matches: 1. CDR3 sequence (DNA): TGCGCCAGCAGCCGACAGGGCTCTGGAAACACCATATATTTT. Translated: CASSRQGSGNTIYF.

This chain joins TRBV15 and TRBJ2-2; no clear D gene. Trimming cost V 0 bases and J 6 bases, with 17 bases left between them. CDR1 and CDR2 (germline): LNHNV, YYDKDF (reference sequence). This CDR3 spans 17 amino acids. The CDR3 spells CATSREPIQIIPGELFF. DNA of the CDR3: TGTGCCACCAGCAGAGAACCTATACAAATTATCCCCGGGGAGCTGTTTTTT.

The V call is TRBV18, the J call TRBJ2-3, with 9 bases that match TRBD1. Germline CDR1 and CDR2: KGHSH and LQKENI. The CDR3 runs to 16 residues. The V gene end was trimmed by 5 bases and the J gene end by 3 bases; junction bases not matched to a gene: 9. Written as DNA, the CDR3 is TGTGCCAGCTCAACTTCCCTACAGGGGGCTACAGATACGCAGTATTTT. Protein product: CASSTSLQGATDTQYF.

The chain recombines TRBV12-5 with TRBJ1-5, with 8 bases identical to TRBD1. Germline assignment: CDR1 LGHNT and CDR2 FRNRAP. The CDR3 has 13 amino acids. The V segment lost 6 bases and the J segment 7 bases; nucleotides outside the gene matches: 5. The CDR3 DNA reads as TGTGCTAGTGGCCAGGGGGCGAGCCAGCCCCAGCATTTT. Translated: CASGQGASQPQHF.

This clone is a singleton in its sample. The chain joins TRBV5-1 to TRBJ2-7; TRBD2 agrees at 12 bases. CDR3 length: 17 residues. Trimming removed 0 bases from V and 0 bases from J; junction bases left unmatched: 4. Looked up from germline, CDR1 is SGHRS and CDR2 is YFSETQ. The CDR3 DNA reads TGCGCCAGCAGCTTGGCACTAGCGGGGGGACCCTCCTACGAGCAGTACTTC. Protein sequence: CASSLALAGGPSYEQYF.

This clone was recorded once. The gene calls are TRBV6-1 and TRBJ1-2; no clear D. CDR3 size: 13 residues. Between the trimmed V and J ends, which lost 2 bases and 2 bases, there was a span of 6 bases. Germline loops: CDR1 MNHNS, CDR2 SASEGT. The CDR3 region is CASSEQGNYGYTF. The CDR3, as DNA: TGTGCCAGCAGTGAACAAGGGAACTATGGCTACACCTTC.

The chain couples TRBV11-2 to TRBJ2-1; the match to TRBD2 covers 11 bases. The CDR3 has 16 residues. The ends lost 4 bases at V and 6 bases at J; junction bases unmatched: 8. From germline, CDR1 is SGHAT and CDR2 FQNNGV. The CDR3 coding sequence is TGTGCCAGCAGCTCAAAAATAGCGGGGGGGGCCAATGAGCAGTTCTTC. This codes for CASSSKIAGGANEQFF.

The CDR3 region has the DNA TGTGCCAGCAGCTTAGTCCTTTACGAGCAGTACTTC. It specifies CASSLVLYEQYF. This chain uses TRBV7-9 with TRBJ2-7; D is uncertain. The V gene's germline CDR1 is SEHNR and CDR2 FQNEAQ (reference sequence). This CDR3 has 12 residues. Deletions cut 1 base from V and 4 bases from J, with 5 bases between.

CDR3 nucleotides: TGTGCCAGCTCACCAGGACCGCCGCCGAATCAGCCCCAGCATTTT. This translates into CASSPGPPPNQPQHF. This rearrangement joins TRBV18 to TRBJ1-5; D unresolved. The ends were cut back, 2 bases at V and 4 bases at J, with 12 bases in the middle. There are 15 residues in the CDR3. Germline assignment: CDR1 KGHSH and CDR2 LQKENI.

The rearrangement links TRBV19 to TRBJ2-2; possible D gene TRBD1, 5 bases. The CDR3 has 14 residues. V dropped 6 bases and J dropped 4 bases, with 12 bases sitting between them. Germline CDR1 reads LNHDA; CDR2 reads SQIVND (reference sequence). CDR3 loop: CASRFQGTTGELFF. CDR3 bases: TGTGCCAGTAGGTTCCAGGGTACCACCGGGGAGCTGTTTTTT.

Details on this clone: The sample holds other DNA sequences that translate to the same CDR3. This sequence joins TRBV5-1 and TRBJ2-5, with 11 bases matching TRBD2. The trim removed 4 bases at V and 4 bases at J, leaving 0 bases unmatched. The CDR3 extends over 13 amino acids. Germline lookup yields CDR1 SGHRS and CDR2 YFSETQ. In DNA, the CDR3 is TGCGCCAGCAGCCTAGCGGGAGGAGAGACCCAGTACTTC. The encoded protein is CASSLAGGETQYF.

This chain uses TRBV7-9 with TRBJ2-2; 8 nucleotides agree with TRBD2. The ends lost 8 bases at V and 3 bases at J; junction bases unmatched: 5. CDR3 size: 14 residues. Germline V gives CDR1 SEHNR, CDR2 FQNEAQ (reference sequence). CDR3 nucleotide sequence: TGTGCCAGCTCGCCTAGCGGGTACACCGGGGAGCTGTTTTTT. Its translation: CASSPSGYTGELFF.

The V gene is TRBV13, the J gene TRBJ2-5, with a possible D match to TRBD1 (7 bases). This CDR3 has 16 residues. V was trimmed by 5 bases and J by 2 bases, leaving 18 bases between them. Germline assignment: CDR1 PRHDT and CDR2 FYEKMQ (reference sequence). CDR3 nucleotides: TGTGCCAGCAGCCCCCCGCGTGCAGGGGGGCAAGAGACCCAGTACTTC. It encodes CASSPPRAGGQETQYF. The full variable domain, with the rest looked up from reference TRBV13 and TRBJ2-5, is AAGVIQSPRHLIKEKRETATLKCYPIPRHDTVYWYQQGPGQDPQFLISFYEKMQSDKGSIPDRFSAQQFSDYHSELNMSSLELGDSALYFCASSPPRAGGQETQYFGPGTRLLVL.

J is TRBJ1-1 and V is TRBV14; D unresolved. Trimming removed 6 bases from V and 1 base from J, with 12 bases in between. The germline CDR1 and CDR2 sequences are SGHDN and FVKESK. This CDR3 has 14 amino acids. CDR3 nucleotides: TGTGCCAGCAGTCCACCCCCGGGGAACACTGAAGCTTTCTTT. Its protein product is CASSPPPGNTEAFF.

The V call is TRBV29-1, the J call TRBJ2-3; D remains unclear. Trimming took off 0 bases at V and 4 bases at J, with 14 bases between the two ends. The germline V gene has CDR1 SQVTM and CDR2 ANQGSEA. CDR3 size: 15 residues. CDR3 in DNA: TGCAGCGTTGAAGAGGTGGGTGCCGCGCCAGATACGCAGTATTTT. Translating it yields CSVEEVGAAPDTQYF.

CDR3 in DNA: TGTGCCAGCAGAACCACAGGTGCCGAGCAGTACTTC. As protein: CASRTTGAEQYF. The genes are TRBV28 and TRBJ2-7, with D possibly TRBD1 on 5 matching bases. The germline V and J ends were trimmed by 6 bases and 6 bases, with 12 bases remaining between them. Looked up from germline, CDR1 is MDHEN and CDR2 is SYDVKM. CDR3 length equals 12 residues.

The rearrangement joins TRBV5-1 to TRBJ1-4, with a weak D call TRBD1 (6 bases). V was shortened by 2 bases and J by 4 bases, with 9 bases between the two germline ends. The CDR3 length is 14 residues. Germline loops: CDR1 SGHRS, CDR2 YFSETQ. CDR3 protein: CASSFLQGNEKLFF. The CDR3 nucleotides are TGCGCCAGCAGCTTCCTACAGGGTAATGAAAAACTGTTTTTT.

The CDR3 loop is CASSPAPDRTTNTGELFF. Here the CDR3 DNA reads TGTGCCAGCAGCCCCGCACCCGACAGGACCACGAACACCGGGGAGCTGTTTTTT. This sequence joins TRBV21-1 and TRBJ2-2; the DNA was not used to check the table's D call, TRBD1. TRBV21-1 is labeled a pseudogene. The CDR3 is made up of 18 amino acids.

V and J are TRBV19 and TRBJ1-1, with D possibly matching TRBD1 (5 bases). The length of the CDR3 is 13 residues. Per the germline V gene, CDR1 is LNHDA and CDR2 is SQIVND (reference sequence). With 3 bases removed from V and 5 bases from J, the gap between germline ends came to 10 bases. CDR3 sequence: CASSMGVRTEAFF. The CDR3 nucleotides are TGTGCCAGTAGTATGGGGGTACGGACTGAAGCTTTCTTT.

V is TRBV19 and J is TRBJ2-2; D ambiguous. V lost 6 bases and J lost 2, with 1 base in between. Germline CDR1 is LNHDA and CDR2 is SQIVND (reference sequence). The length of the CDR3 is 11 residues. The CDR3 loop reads CASSNTGELFF. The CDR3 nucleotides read TGTGCCAGTAGCAACACCGGGGAGCTGTTTTTT.

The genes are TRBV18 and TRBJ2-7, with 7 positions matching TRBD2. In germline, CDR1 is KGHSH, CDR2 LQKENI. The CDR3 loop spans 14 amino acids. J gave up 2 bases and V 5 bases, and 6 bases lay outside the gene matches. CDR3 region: CASSGLVEAYEQYF. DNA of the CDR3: TGTGCCAGCTCAGGACTAGTTGAAGCCTACGAGCAGTACTTC.

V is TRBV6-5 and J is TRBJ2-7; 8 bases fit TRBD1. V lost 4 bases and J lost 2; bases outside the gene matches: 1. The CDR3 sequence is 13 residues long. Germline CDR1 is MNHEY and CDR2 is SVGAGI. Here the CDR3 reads CASSSTGAYEQYF. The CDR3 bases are TGTGCCAGCAGTTCGACAGGGGCCTACGAGCAGTACTTC.

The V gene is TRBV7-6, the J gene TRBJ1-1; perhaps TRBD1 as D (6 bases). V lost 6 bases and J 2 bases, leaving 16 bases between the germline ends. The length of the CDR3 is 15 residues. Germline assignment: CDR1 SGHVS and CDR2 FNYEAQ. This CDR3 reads CASSSQGLSNTEAFF. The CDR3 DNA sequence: TGTGCCAGCAGTTCGCAGGGGTTGAGTAACACTGAAGCTTTCTTT.

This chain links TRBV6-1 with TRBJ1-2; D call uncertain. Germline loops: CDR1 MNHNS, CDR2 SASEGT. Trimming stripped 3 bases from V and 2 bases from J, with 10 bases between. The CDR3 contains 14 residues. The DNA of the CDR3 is TGTGCCAGCAGTGAGCTGGTCAGAAACTATGGCTACACCTTC. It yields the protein CASSELVRNYGYTF.

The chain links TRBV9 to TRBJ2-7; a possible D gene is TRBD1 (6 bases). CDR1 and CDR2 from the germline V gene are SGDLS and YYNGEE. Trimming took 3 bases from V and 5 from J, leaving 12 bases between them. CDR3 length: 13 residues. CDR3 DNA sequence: TGTGCCAGCAGCGACGGAAGGACAGACGAGCAGTACTTC. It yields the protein CASSDGRTDEQYF.

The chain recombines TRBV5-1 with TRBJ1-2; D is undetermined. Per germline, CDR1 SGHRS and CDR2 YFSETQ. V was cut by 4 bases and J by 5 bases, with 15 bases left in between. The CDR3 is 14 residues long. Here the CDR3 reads CASSPGRVPYGYTF. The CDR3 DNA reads TGCGCCAGCAGCCCGGGAAGGGTTCCTTATGGCTACACCTTC.

The CDR3 region is CASSLTYASGELFF. CDR3 bases: TGTGCCAGCAGCTTAACGTATGCCTCCGGGGAGCTGTTTTTT. The chain combines TRBV7-3 with TRBJ2-2; the D is unclear. V shed 0 bases and J shed 6 bases, with 8 bases lying between them. CDR1 is SGHTA and CDR2 is FQGTGA in the germline V gene. The CDR3 loop spans 14 amino acids. Looking up the rest from reference TRBV7-3 and TRBJ2-2 gives the full variable domain: GAGVSQTPSNKVTEKGKYVELRCDPISGHTALYWYRQSLGQGPEFLIYFQGTGAADDSGLPNDRFFAVRPEGSVSTLKIQRTERGDSAVYLCASSLTYASGELFFGEGSRLTVL.

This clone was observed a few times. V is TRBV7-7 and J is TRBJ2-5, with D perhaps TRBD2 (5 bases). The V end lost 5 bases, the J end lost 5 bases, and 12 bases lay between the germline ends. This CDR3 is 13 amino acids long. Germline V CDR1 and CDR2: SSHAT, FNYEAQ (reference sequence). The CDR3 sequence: CASSRASYETQYF. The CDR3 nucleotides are TGTGCCAGCAGCCGAGCTAGCTATGAGACCCAGTACTTC.

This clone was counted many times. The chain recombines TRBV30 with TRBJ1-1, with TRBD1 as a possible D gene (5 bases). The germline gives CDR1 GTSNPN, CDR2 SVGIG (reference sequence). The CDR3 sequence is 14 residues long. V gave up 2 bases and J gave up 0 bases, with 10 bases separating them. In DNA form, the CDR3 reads TGTGCCTGGAGTCGGGGGAGACTGAACACTGAAGCTTTCTTT. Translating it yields CAWSRGRLNTEAFF.

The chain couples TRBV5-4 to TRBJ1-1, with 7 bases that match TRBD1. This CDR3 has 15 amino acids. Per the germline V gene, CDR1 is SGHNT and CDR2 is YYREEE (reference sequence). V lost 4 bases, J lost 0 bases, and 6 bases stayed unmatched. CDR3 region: CASSDRARMNTEAFF. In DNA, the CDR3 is TGTGCCAGCAGCGACAGGGCCCGCATGAACACTGAAGCTTTCTTT.